The clone carrying this T cell receptor beta chain turned up a few times. The data stem from a study of blood T cell repertoires in COVID-19. The assay was immunoSEQ multiplex PCR, and TCRdb's table has in-frame clones only and misses some. The sample lists 150,000 to 200,000 clones, 60% to 85% occurring once. V shed 8 bases, J shed 0 bases, and the junction held 16 bases outside the gene matches. This CDR3 has 18 amino acids. Per germline, CDR1 ENHRY and CDR2 SYGVKD. Source material: peripheral blood. This sequence originates from a man aged 60 to 69 with acute or convalescent COVID-19. The genes are TRBV10-3 and TRBJ1-1; 9 bases agree with TRBD1. The CDR3 loop is CAIAWDRVFGVVNTEAFF. The CDR3 bases are TGTGCCATCGCCTGGGACAGGGTTTTTGGGGTGGTGAACACTGAAGCTTTCTTT.